The 21 T cell receptor beta chains presented below share a single source sample, sequenced in a study of blood T cell repertoires in COVID-19. Libraries were prepared by immunoSEQ multiplex PCR; TCRdb keeps only in-frame clonotypes and omits some of them. The sample holds 25,000 to 30,000 clones, 85% to 90% seen once. Sequenced: peripheral blood. These receptors were collected from a human donor in a cohort sampled during active COVID-19.

This clone was detected once. J is TRBJ2-1 and V is TRBV7-2; 7 bases line up with TRBD1. Germline-derived CDR1 and CDR2 are SGHTA and FQGNSA. CDR3 length: 15 amino acids. The V and J ends lost 1 base and 7 bases, in that order; junction bases with no gene match: 7. The CDR3 DNA reads as TGTGCCAGCAGCTTAGGACAGGGTATGGGGAATGAGCAGTTCTTC. It is translated as CASSLGQGMGNEQFF. Complete variable domain (other parts from reference TRBV7-2 and TRBJ2-1): GAGVSQSPSNKVTEKGKDVELRCDPISGHTALYWYRQSLGQGLEFLIYFQGNSAPDKSGLPSDRFSAERTGGSVSTLTIQRTQQEDSAVYLCASSLGQGMGNEQFFGPGTRLTVL.

The rearrangement joins TRBV11-2 to TRBJ2-5; the D gene is possibly TRBD1 (5 bases). V dropped 1 base and J dropped 0 bases, with 12 bases sitting between them. The CDR3 has 16 amino acids. Germline CDR1 SGHAT, CDR2 FQNNGV. The chain's CDR3 is CASSLVGAMYQETQYF. In DNA form, the CDR3 reads TGTGCCAGCAGCTTAGTAGGGGCGATGTACCAAGAGACCCAGTACTTC.

The rearrangement links TRBV13 to TRBJ2-3; tentatively, D is TRBD2 (7 bases). Germline lookup yields CDR1 PRHDT and CDR2 FYEKMQ (reference sequence). V was cut by 4 bases and J by 5 bases, with 22 bases left in between. The CDR3 is 17 amino acids. The DNA for the CDR3 is TGTGCCAGCAGCTCTCGTCGCGGGGGCGGCACGGGAGATACGCAGTATTTT. This gives the protein CASSSRRGGGTGDTQYF.

The gene calls are TRBV12-3 or TRBV12-4 and TRBJ2-1; 9 nucleotides align to TRBD1. J lost 10 bases, V lost 5 bases, and 6 bases had no gene match. The CDR3 extends over 13 amino acids. CDR3 nucleotide sequence: TGTGCCAGCAGTGCTGACAGGGGGATGGAGCAGTTCTTC. Encoded protein: CASSADRGMEQFF.

This sequence joins TRBV30 and TRBJ1-5; no clear D. Trimming cost V 2 bases and J 3 bases, with 8 bases left between them. The CDR3 has 13 amino acids. Germline CDR1 reads GTSNPN; CDR2 reads SVGIG (reference sequence). CDR3 in DNA: TGTGCCTGGAGTCTAGCTTCCAATCAGCCCCAGCATTTT. Amino acid sequence: CAWSLASNQPQHF.

The V call is TRBV24-1, the J call TRBJ2-5, with D unresolved. Trimming pared 0 bases from V and 7 bases from J, leaving 11 bases between. CDR1 is KGHDR and CDR2 is SFDVKD in the germline V gene. The CDR3 extends over 14 amino acids. Written as DNA, the CDR3 is TGTGCCACCAGTGATTTGCTCAGCACGGGGACCCAGTACTTC. Translation: CATSDLLSTGTQYF.

This chain uses TRBV5-1 with TRBJ2-1; a weak D match, TRBD1 (7 bases). CDR3 length: 16 residues. Germline CDR1 and CDR2: SGHRS and YFSETQ. The V end lost 4 bases, the J end lost 3 bases, and 17 bases lay between the germline ends. In DNA form, the CDR3 reads TGCGCCAGCAGCAGGACTGGGCAGGGGGGCTACAATGAGCAGTTCTTC. The encoded protein is CASSRTGQGGYNEQFF.

The chain couples TRBV5-4 to TRBJ2-1; TRBD2 might be the D (5 bases). Germline V gene lookup returns CDR1 SGHNT and CDR2 YYREEE (reference sequence). The length of the CDR3 is 12 residues. Trimming cost V 8 bases and J 9 bases, with 15 bases left between them. The CDR3 region is CASGLDRFEQFF. The DNA of the CDR3 is TGTGCCAGTGGACTGGACCGCTTTGAGCAGTTCTTC.

V and J are TRBV30 and TRBJ1-1; tentative D call: TRBD1 (6 bases). This CDR3 spans 15 amino acids. Germline V lookup: CDR1 GTSNPN, CDR2 SVGIG (reference sequence). V was shortened by 2 bases and J by 2 bases, with 15 bases between the two germline ends. DNA of the CDR3: TGTGCCTGGAGTCCCATTTCACAGGGAAACACTGAAGCTTTCTTT. This gives the protein CAWSPISQGNTEAFF.

The chain combines TRBV3-1 (or the pseudogene TRBV3-2) with TRBJ2-5; 9 bases line up with TRBD1. Germline loops: CDR1 LGHDT, CDR2 YNNKEL (reference sequence). The CDR3 extends over 15 amino acids. V lost 3 bases to trimming and J lost 7 bases; unmatched junction nucleotides: 9. CDR3 coding DNA: TGTGCCAGCAGCCATTATACAGGGGGCCCCAGGACCCAGTACTTC. This gives the protein CASSHYTGGPRTQYF.

This clone appeared once. The chain is built from TRBV6-4 and TRBJ1-1, with 7 bases matching TRBD1. Germline V CDR1 and CDR2: MRHNA, SNTAGT. V shed 6 bases and J 1 base; nucleotides not matched to a gene: 8. The CDR3 extends over 15 amino acids. CDR3 in DNA: TGTGCCAGCAGGGTCCGACAGGGAGCGAACACTGAAGCTTTCTTT. Amino acid sequence: CASRVRQGANTEAFF.

This clone was observed a single time. The V and J genes are TRBV9 and TRBJ1-1; 10 bases match TRBD1. The CDR3 sequence is 15 residues long. V shed 3 bases, J shed 4 bases, and the junction held 6 bases outside the gene matches. Germline V gene data show CDR1 as SGDLS and CDR2 as YYNGEE. The CDR3 spells CASSGMGQGSTEAFF. The DNA for the CDR3 is TGTGCCAGCAGCGGAATGGGACAGGGGTCCACTGAAGCTTTCTTT.

This chain connects TRBV6-5 to TRBJ2-1; TRBD2 might be the D (5 bases). The ends were cut back, 4 bases at V and 7 bases at J, with 20 bases in the middle. This CDR3 comprises 16 residues. Germline V gene data show CDR1 as MNHEY and CDR2 as SVGAGI. Written as DNA, the CDR3 is TGTGCCAGCAGTTTGTTGGGAGTGCCCTTTCGTAATGAGCAGTTCTTC. Translating gives CASSLLGVPFRNEQFF.

The V gene is TRBV6-5, the J gene TRBJ2-3, with a weak D call TRBD2 (6 bases). Germline V CDR1 and CDR2: MNHEY, SVGAGI. V shed 10 bases and J shed 2 bases, with 10 bases lying between them. The CDR3 is made up of 12 amino acids. The DNA of the CDR3 is TGTGCCACCCTGGACTACACAGATACGCAGTATTTT. This codes for CATLDYTDTQYF.

The V gene is TRBV5-8, the J gene TRBJ2-7, with 10 bases that match TRBD2. Per germline, CDR1 SGHTS and CDR2 YDEGEE. The J segment lost 9 bases and the V segment lost 0 bases, leaving 12 bases of the junction unmatched. The CDR3 covers 16 residues. CDR3 DNA sequence: TGTGCCAGCAGCTTGGGGAGCGGGGGGGCCGGGACGGCGCAGTACTTC. Translated: CASSLGSGGAGTAQYF.

This clone was detected a few times. CDR3 DNA: TGTGCCAGCAGCTTACGGCAGGGGCCCTACGAGCAGTACTTC. Translation gives CASSLRQGPYEQYF. The rearrangement joins TRBV7-9 to TRBJ2-7; D might be TRBD1 (6 bases). Germline V gene sequence: CDR1 SEHNR, CDR2 FQNEAQ (reference sequence). The CDR3 spans 14 residues. V gave up 2 bases and J gave up 2 bases, with 10 bases separating them.

The chain recombines TRBV30 with TRBJ1-1; D unclear. Germline values: CDR1 GTSNPN, CDR2 SVGIG (reference sequence). Trimming shortened V by 0 bases and J by 5 bases, and 13 bases separated the two germline ends. This CDR3 region has 14 residues. The CDR3 coding sequence is TGTGCCTGGAGTGTGAATGTGGCGGGAACTGAAGCTTTCTTT. Amino acid sequence: CAWSVNVAGTEAFF.

V is TRBV14 and J is TRBJ1-3; the D gene is possibly TRBD1 (5 bases). The CDR3 spans 16 residues. Germline CDR1 is SGHDN and CDR2 is FVKESK. V lost 4 bases and J lost 0, with 13 bases in between. In DNA form, the CDR3 reads TGTGCCAGCAGCCCGACAGTACCTTTCTCTGGAAACACCATATATTTT. It specifies CASSPTVPFSGNTIYF. The entire variable domain, with the rest obtained from reference TRBV14 and TRBJ1-3, is as follows: EAGVTQFPSHSVIEKGQTVTLRCDPISGHDNLYWYRRVMGKEIKFLLHFVKESKQDESGMPNNRFLAERTGGTYSTLKVQPAELEDSGVYFCASSPTVPFSGNTIYFGEGSWLTVV.

The chain uses TRBV7-3 and TRBJ1-2; 7 bases fit TRBD1. CDR1 and CDR2 (germline): SGHTA, FQGTGA. V dropped 5 bases and J dropped 6; count of bases not matched to a gene: 12. The CDR3 length is 15 residues. CDR3 loop: CASSEGDRPLNGYTF. The CDR3 coding sequence is TGTGCCAGCAGCGAAGGGGACAGACCCTTAAATGGCTACACCTTC.

The rearrangement links TRBV30 to TRBJ1-1, with a tentative D call TRBD1 (5 bases). Trimming shortened V by 7 bases and J by 0 bases, and 18 bases separated the two germline ends. CDR1 GTSNPN and CDR2 SVGIG come from the germline V gene (reference sequence). The CDR3 covers 15 residues. In nucleotides, the CDR3 is TGTGCCTCTAGGAGGCGCGGGGGGGTGAACACTGAAGCTTTCTTT. Translation gives CASRRRGGVNTEAFF.

A single count supports this clone. V and J are TRBV7-2 and TRBJ2-1, with 7 bases fitting TRBD1. The CDR3 sequence is 17 residues long. Germline assignment: CDR1 SGHTA and CDR2 FQGNSA. Trimming took 5 bases from V and 1 from J; bases not matched to a gene: 11. CDR3 in DNA: TGTGCCAGCAGCCTCCGAAAGGGGGCCGGATCCTACAATGAGCAGTTCTTC. It translates to CASSLRKGAGSYNEQFF.